This T cell receptor beta chain derives from a study of CXCR3-negative and CXCR3-positive naive CD8 T cells. Points from the study as a whole: More hydrophobic TRB CDR3s were found in CXCR3-positive naive cells than in CXCR3-negative naive cells.

Naive CD8+ T cells displayed a CD45RO-CCR7+CD27+CD95- phenotype. The TRB libraries of cDNA were built by UMI-labeled 5' RACE. From the 5' RACE reads, TCRdb lists one entry per CDR3 protein and no DNA. Reported are some 150,000 distinct CDR3 sequences; the ten largest clones contain around 0.37%. Of note for this clonotype: Antigen: not known.

Material for sequencing was naive CXCR3+ CD8+ T cells from blood. Subset given: CD45RO-CCR7+CD27+CD95- naive CD8+ T cells expressing CXCR3 (TNR3+). The origin of this receptor is a human donor in good health. Some clones in this sample may be carry-over from other donors' samples.

CDR3 amino acids: CASSQDEGLELFF. The chain couples TRBV4-2 to TRBJ2-2; lacking DNA, the TRBD2 call made by TCRdb goes unchecked. The CDR3 covers 13 residues. Germline assignment: CDR1 LGHNA and CDR2 YNFKEQ.